The 12 T cell receptor beta chains in this list originate from one sample, sequenced in a study of cytomegalovirus exposure and HLA in healthy donors. The table came from immunoSEQ multiplex PCR; TCRdb's copy has only in-frame clones and leaves some out. The table lists 200,000 or so clones, 75% to 85% of them singletons. The sample taken for sequencing was PBMCs. The source of these receptors is a woman in her twenties or thirties in good health and CMV-seropositive.

This clone occurred many times. The chain joins TRBV5-4 to TRBJ2-2; no clear D gene. The CDR3 is 12 residues long. Germline V lookup: CDR1 SGHNT, CDR2 YYREEE (reference sequence). V lost 4 bases and J lost 7, with 8 bases in between. The CDR3 loop reads CASSRMSGELFF. The CDR3 DNA reads TGTGCCAGCAGCCGTATGAGCGGGGAGCTGTTTTTT.

V is TRBV9 and J is TRBJ2-3, with TRBD2 matching over 8 bases. Germline values: CDR1 SGDLS, CDR2 YYNGEE. The trim removed 3 bases at V and 0 bases at J, leaving 3 bases unmatched. The CDR3 has 15 residues. CDR3 DNA: TGTGCCAGCAGCGGTAGCGGGACTAGCACAGATACGCAGTATTTT. Its translation is CASSGSGTSTDTQYF.

This chain uses TRBV6-5 with TRBJ2-7; 9 bases agree with TRBD1. The V segment lost 5 bases and the J segment 5 bases; nucleotides outside the gene matches: 7. The CDR3 consists of 14 residues. Germline CDR1 is MNHEY and CDR2 is SVGAGI. Here the CDR3 DNA reads TGTGCCAGCAGTAGAGGGACAGGGCCGCACGAGCAGTACTTC. Protein sequence: CASSRGTGPHEQYF.

This chain joins TRBV28 and TRBJ2-7; D is uncertain. Germline CDR1 and CDR2: MDHEN and SYDVKM. The ends were cut back, 6 bases at V and 4 bases at J, with 16 bases in the middle. The CDR3 sequence is 14 residues long. The CDR3 loop reads CASRPAGVGYEQYF. CDR3 coding DNA: TGTGCCAGCAGACCCGCCGGAGTGGGTTACGAGCAGTACTTC.

The chain has TRBV5-1 and TRBJ2-3; a possible D gene is TRBD1 (6 bases). Trimming left V 6 bases short and J 0 bases short, with 14 bases between. Per the germline V gene, CDR1 is SGHRS and CDR2 is YFSETQ. The CDR3 sequence is 15 residues long. CDR3 protein: CASNKDSPSTDTQYF. CDR3 DNA: TGCGCCAGCAACAAGGACAGCCCTAGCACAGATACGCAGTATTTT.

CDR3 protein: CASSSPLDSKETQYF. Written as DNA, the CDR3 is TGTGCCAGCAGCTCGCCATTGGACTCTAAAGAGACCCAGTACTTC. The genes are TRBV7-8 and TRBJ2-5; a weak D match, TRBD2 (5 bases). This CDR3 has 15 amino acids. Germline CDR1 and CDR2: SGHVS and FQNEAQ. V dropped 4 bases and J dropped 3 bases, with 15 bases sitting between them.

The V and J genes are TRBV29-1 and TRBJ2-2; D might be TRBD2 (6 bases). V lost 7 bases and J 0 bases, leaving 12 bases between the germline ends. Germline V CDR1 and CDR2: SQVTM, ANQGSEA. There are 14 residues in the CDR3. CDR3 protein: CSAQRAANTGELFF. The CDR3 nucleotides read TGCAGCGCGCAGCGGGCCGCGAACACCGGGGAGCTGTTTTTT.

This chain joins TRBV19 and TRBJ1-2; the D is unclear. The CDR3 consists of 14 residues. CDR1 is LNHDA, CDR2 SQIVND, per germline (reference sequence). Trimming removed 3 bases from V and 2 bases from J, with 10 bases in between. The CDR3 region is CASSIRRENYGYTF. Written as DNA, the CDR3 is TGTGCCAGTAGTATCAGGAGGGAGAACTATGGCTACACCTTC.

This clone was observed once. The rearrangement joins TRBV6-6 to TRBJ2-2, with D possibly matching TRBD2 (5 bases). Trimming pared 6 bases from V and 5 bases from J, leaving 10 bases between. This CDR3 region has 13 residues. CDR1 and CDR2 from the germline V gene are MNHNY and SVGAGI (reference sequence). The CDR3 DNA reads TGTGCCAGCAGCCCAACTAGAACCGGGGAGCTGTTTTTT. Protein: CASSPTRTGELFF.

V usage is TRBV7-9 and J usage is TRBJ1-1; D not certain. Germline CDR1 SEHNR, CDR2 FQNEAQ (reference sequence). There are 13 residues in the CDR3. V was pared by 1 base and J by 1 base, with 4 bases between. Here the CDR3 DNA reads TGTGCCAGCAGCTTAGGTAGGAACACTGAAGCTTTCTTT. This translates into CASSLGRNTEAFF.

Comment on this clone: One junction end disagrees with the germline gene, perhaps due to a read error. The chain couples TRBV6-5 to TRBJ2-1; D gene uncertain. Germline V CDR1 and CDR2: MNHEY, SVGAGI. The CDR3 contains 14 residues. The CDR3 region is CASSYFNSYNEQFF. Written as DNA, the CDR3 is TGTGCCAGCAGCTACTTCAATTCCTACAATGAGCAGTTCTTC.

This clone was detected only once. The chain links TRBV29-1 to TRBJ2-6; tentatively, D is TRBD1 (5 bases). Germline V CDR1 and CDR2: SQVTM, ANQGSEA. Trimming removed 3 bases at V and 2 bases at J, with 8 bases between. CDR3 length equals 14 residues. This CDR3 is CSVEGHPGANVLTF. DNA for the CDR3: TGCAGCGTTGAGGGGCACCCTGGGGCCAACGTCCTGACTTTC.